A single sample is the source of the 14 T cell receptor beta chains below, sequenced in a study of T-cell reconstitution after alpha-beta-depleted transplantation in children (dated by TCRdb to 2015 to 2016). The library relied on PCR. Sequencing instrument: Illumina HiSeq 2500. TCR library preparation used molecular barcoding, with unique molecular identifiers applied to normalize quantification of the TCRbeta repertoire. TCRdb redid the processing of the public reads, applying fastp at Q25 and MiXCR, and retained in-frame beta chains. Each CDR3 protein appears once, grouped with its most common genes and DNA. A total of some 300,000 distinct CDR3 sequences appear in this sample, about a tenth of them only once. The ten most abundant clones make up 7.5% of the sample. The treatment or condition label of this sample denotes: allogeneic hematopoietic cell transplantation with graft depleted of TCRalphabeta T cells and CD19 B cells.

The material was PBMCs, obtained before TCRalphabeta/CD19-depleted stem cell transplant. Source of these receptors: a boy under three years old with acute myeloid leukemia, due to receive a stem cell transplant.

Many counts were recorded for this clonotype. The V gene is TRBV2, the J gene TRBJ2-3; 7 positions agree with TRBD1. The CDR3 is made up of 13 amino acids. Germline V gene sequence: CDR1 SNHLY, CDR2 FYNNEI. J gave up 4 bases and V 5 bases, and 3 bases lay outside the gene matches. The CDR3 region has the DNA TGTGCCAGCAGTAGACAGGGTTCAGATACGCAGTATTTT. The encoded protein is CASSRQGSDTQYF.

This clonotype has at least ten counts. This chain links TRBV12-3 or TRBV12-4 with TRBJ1-1; D remains ambiguous. With 3 bases removed from V and 1 base from J, the gap between germline ends came to 6 bases. The CDR3 runs 13 residues. Here the CDR3 reads CASSFPGNTEAFF. The CDR3 DNA reads as TGTGCCAGCAGTTTCCCGGGGAACACTGAAGCTTTCTTT.

The table lists this clonotype with many counts. The CDR3 sequence: CASSDLWQAGNYGYTF. The CDR3 coding sequence is TGTGCCAGCAGTGACCTTTGGCAGGCGGGGAACTATGGCTACACCTTC. The rearrangement links TRBV6-4 to TRBJ1-2; D uncertain. The CDR3 length is 16 residues. CDR1 MRHNA and CDR2 SNTAGT come from the germline V gene. V lost 2 bases, J lost 2 bases, and 15 bases lay in between.

The sample holds many counts of this clonotype. This chain connects TRBV5-5 to TRBJ1-2; perhaps TRBD1 as D (5 bases). The CDR3 has 16 amino acids. With 0 bases removed from V and 3 bases from J, the gap between germline ends came to 15 bases. Germline loops: CDR1 SGHKS, CDR2 YYEKEE (reference sequence). CDR3 bases: TGTGCCAGCAGCTTGGCCTGGGAGCGGGGGTACTATGGCTACACCTTC. Its translation is CASSLAWERGYYGYTF.

The gene calls are TRBV23-1 and TRBJ2-7; 11 bases map to TRBD1. TRBV23-1 is designated an ORF whose function remains uncertain. The CDR3 spans 16 residues. J gave up 4 bases and V 0 bases, and 5 bases lay outside the gene matches. The CDR3 region has the DNA TGCGCCAGCAGTCAATCGGGGGGGACAGGGGGTTACGAGCAGTACTTC. This codes for CASSQSGGTGGYEQYF.

This clonotype was detected many times. V is TRBV29-1 and J is TRBJ2-5; no clear D gene. The CDR3 is 12 residues long. Trimming took 5 bases from V and 5 from J, leaving 12 bases between them. Germline CDR1 and CDR2: SQVTM and ANQGSEA. CDR3: CSVPAVGETQYF. CDR3 nucleotides: TGCAGCGTTCCGGCGGTTGGCGAGACCCAGTACTTC. Full variable domain (outside the CDR3, taken from reference TRBV29-1 and TRBJ2-5): SAVISQKPSRDICQRGTSLTIQCQVDSQVTMMFWYRQQPGQSLTLIATANQGSEATYESGFVIDKFPISRPNLTFSTLTVSNMSPEDSSIYLCSVPAVGETQYFGPGTRLLVL.

In its sample, this clonotype was seen many times. The chain combines TRBV5-1 with TRBJ2-3; the D gene could be TRBD1 or TRBD2 (6 bases each). The CDR3 is 15 residues long. Germline V CDR1 and CDR2: SGHRS, YFSETQ. V lost 3 bases to trimming and J lost 1 base, with 12 bases between them. CDR3 nucleotides: TGCGCCAGCAGCTGGGAAGGGGGGCGCACAGATACGCAGTATTTT. Encoded protein: CASSWEGGRTDTQYF.

This clonotype came up many times. This chain links TRBV12-3 or TRBV12-4 with TRBJ2-1, with TRBD1 matching over 9 bases. The V segment lost 4 bases and the J segment 5 bases; nucleotides outside the gene matches: 3. CDR3 length equals 14 residues. CDR3 residues: CASSSGTGNNEQFF. The CDR3 DNA is TGTGCCAGCAGTTCAGGGACAGGGAACAATGAGCAGTTCTTC.

This clonotype was observed a few times. The chain couples TRBV20-1 to TRBJ1-1; D might be TRBD1 (6 bases). CDR3 size: 15 residues. Germline-derived CDR1 and CDR2 are DFQATT and SNEGSKA (reference sequence). V gave up 2 bases and J gave up 3 bases, with 16 bases separating them. The CDR3 nucleotides are TGCAGTGCTAGACCTTGGATTGGGGGGCACACTGAAGCTTTCTTT. Its translation is CSARPWIGGHTEAFF.

This clonotype was counted many times. Here the CDR3 DNA reads TGTGCCACCCGGTTAGCGGGGGGGACAGATACGCAGTATTTT. Translated: CATRLAGGTDTQYF. The rearrangement uses TRBV24-1 and TRBJ2-3; TRBD2 agrees at 11 bases. The CDR3 is 14 amino acids. The V and J ends lost 9 bases and 3 bases, in that order; junction bases with no gene match: 4. Germline CDR1 and CDR2: KGHDR and SFDVKD.

The chain carries TRBV5-1 and TRBJ1-1; 8 nucleotides align to TRBD1. The CDR3 covers 16 residues. Germline V gives CDR1 SGHRS, CDR2 YFSETQ. The ends lost 2 bases at V and 0 bases at J; junction bases unmatched: 6. CDR3 nucleotides: TGCGCCAGCAGCTTCGAAGGACAGGGAGTGAACACTGAAGCTTTCTTT. This codes for CASSFEGQGVNTEAFF.

In its sample, this clonotype was seen many times. This chain uses TRBV12-3 or TRBV12-4 with TRBJ2-2, with a possible D match to TRBD2 (6 bases). CDR3 length equals 15 residues. V dropped 6 bases and J dropped 1 base, with 12 bases sitting between them. CDR3 nucleotide sequence: TGTGCCAGCAGCCTCGCGGGGAAGAACACCGGGGAGCTGTTTTTT. Translation: CASSLAGKNTGELFF.

This clonotype was recorded at least ten times. V is TRBV28 and J is TRBJ1-5, with D tentatively TRBD1 (5 bases). CDR1 is MDHEN and CDR2 is SYDVKM in the germline V gene. V dropped 10 bases and J dropped 5 bases, with 15 bases sitting between them. The CDR3 consists of 13 residues. The CDR3 sequence: CAICRVFHQPQHF. CDR3 in DNA: TGTGCCATTTGCAGGGTATTTCATCAGCCCCAGCATTTT.

This clonotype was detected many times. The chain recombines TRBV29-1 with TRBJ2-7; 7 bases match TRBD1. The CDR3 has 12 amino acids. Germline loops: CDR1 SQVTM, CDR2 ANQGSEA. V gave up 2 bases and J gave up 4 bases; unmatched junction bases: 2. CDR3 sequence reads: CSVEWTGYEQYF. The CDR3 region has the DNA TGCAGCGTTGAATGGACAGGATACGAGCAGTACTTC.